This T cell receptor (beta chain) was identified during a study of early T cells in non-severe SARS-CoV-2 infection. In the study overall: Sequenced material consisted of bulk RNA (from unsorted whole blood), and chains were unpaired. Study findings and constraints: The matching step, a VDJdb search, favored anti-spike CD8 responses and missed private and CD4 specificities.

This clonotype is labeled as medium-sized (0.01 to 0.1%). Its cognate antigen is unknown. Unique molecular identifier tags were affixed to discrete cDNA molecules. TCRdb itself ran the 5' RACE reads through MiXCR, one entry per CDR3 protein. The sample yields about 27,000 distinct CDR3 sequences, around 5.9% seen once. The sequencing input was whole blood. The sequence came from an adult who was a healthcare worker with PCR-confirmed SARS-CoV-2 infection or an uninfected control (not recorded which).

CDR3 DNA: TGTGCCAGCAGTTCCGTAATAGCGGGAGAGACCTACAATGAGCAGTTCTTC. Its translation: CASSSVIAGETYNEQFF. The rearrangement uses TRBV28 and TRBJ2-1, with 9 bases aligning to TRBD2. Losses at the gene ends were 4 bases for V and 2 bases for J; bases not matched to a gene: 9. This CDR3 has 17 amino acids. The germline CDR1 and CDR2 sequences are MDHEN and SYDVKM.